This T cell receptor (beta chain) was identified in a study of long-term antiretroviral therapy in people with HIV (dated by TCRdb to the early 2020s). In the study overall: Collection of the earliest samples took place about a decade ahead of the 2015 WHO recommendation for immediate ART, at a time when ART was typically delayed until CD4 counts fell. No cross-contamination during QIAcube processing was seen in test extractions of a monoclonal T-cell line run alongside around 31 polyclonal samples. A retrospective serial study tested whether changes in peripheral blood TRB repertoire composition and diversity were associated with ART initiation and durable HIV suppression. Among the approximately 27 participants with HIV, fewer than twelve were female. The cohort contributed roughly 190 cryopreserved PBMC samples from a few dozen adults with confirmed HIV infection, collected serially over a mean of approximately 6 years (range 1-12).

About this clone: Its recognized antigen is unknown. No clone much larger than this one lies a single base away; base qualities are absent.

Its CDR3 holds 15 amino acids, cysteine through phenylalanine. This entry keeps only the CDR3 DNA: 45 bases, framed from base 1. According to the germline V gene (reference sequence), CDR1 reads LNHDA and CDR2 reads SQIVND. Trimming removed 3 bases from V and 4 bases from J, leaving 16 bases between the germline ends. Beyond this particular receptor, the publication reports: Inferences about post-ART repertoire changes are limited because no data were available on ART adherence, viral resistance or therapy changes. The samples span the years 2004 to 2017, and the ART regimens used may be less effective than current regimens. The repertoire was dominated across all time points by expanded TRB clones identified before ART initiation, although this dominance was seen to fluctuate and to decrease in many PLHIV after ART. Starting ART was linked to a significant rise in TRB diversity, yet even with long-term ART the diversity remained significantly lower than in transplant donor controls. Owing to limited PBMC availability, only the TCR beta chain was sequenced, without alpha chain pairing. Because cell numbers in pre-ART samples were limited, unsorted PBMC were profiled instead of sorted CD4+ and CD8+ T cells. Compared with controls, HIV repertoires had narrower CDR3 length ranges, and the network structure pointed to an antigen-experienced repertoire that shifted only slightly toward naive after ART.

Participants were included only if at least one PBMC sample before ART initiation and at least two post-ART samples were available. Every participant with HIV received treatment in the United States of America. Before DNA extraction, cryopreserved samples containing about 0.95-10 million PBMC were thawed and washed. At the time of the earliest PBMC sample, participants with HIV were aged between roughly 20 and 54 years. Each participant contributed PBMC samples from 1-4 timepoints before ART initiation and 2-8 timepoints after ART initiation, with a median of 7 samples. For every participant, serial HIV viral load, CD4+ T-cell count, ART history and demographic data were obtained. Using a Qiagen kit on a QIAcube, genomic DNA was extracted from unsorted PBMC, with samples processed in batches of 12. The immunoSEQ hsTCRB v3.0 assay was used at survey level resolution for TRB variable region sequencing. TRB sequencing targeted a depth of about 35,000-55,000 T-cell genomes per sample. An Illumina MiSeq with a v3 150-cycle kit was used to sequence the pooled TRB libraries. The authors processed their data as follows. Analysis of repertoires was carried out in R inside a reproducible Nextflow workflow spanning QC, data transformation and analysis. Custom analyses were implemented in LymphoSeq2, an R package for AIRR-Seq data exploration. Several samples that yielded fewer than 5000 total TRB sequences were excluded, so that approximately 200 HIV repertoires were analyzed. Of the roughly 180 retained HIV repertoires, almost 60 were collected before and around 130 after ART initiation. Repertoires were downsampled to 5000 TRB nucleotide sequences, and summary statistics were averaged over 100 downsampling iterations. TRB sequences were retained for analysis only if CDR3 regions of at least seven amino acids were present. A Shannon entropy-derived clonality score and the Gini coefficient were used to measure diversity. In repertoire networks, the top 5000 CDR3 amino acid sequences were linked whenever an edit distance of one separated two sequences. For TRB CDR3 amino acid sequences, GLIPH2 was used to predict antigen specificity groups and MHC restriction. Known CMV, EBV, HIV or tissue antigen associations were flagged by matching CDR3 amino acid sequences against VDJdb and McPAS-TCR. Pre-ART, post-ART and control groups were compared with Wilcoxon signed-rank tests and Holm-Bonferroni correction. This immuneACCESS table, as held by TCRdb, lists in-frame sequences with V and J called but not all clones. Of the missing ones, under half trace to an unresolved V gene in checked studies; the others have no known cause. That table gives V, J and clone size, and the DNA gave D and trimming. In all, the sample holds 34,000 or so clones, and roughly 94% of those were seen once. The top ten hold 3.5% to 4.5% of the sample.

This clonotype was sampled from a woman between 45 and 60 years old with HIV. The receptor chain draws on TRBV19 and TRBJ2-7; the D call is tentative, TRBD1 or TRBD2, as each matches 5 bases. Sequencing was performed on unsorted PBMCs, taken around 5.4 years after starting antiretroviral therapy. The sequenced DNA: TGTGCCAGTAGTATGGGGTTCGGGGCGGCGTACGAGCAGTACTTC. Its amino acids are CASSMGFGAAYEQYF.